Listed below are T cell receptor beta chains from one sample, sequenced in a study of blood T cell repertoires in COVID-19. The method was immunoSEQ multiplex PCR; TCRdb's version includes in-frame clones alone and lacks a portion of them. The sample has 70,000 or so clones, 86% seen once. The sample consisted of peripheral blood. These receptors originate from a man aged 70 or older with active COVID-19. CDR3s include the opening cysteine and the closing phenylalanine or tryptophan. Fields, in order: D gene, V gene, J gene, clone size, CDR3 DNA, CDR3 protein. D genes are given only for firm matches. Not every row has a clone size; where given, it reads once, few, many or a size class.

D gene: TRBD2; V gene: TRBV7-9; J gene: TRBJ2-7; clone size: .; CDR3 DNA: TGTGCCAGCAGCTTAGGGGGACTAGCGAACTCCCACTACGAGCAGTACTTC; CDR3 protein: CASSLGGLANSHYEQYF
D gene: .; V gene: TRBV28; J gene: TRBJ1-2; clone size: .; CDR3 DNA: TGTGCCAGCAACCCGGTAGCTAACTATGGCTACACCTTC; CDR3 protein: CASNPVANYGYTF
D gene: .; V gene: TRBV5-1; J gene: TRBJ1-1; clone size: .; CDR3 DNA: TGCGCCAGCAGCTTGGCTCCGGGGGGGAACACTGAAGCTTTCTTT; CDR3 protein: CASSLAPGGNTEAFF
D gene: TRBD1; V gene: TRBV5-1; J gene: TRBJ2-7; clone size: once; CDR3 DNA: TGCGCCAGCAGCTCTACAGGGGGCCACTACGAGCAGTACTTC; CDR3 protein: CASSSTGGHYEQYF
D gene: .; V gene: TRBV19; J gene: TRBJ1-4; clone size: .; CDR3 DNA: TGTGCCAGCAAACCGGGGGTTCAGGCTAATGAAAAACTGTTTTTT; CDR3 protein: CASKPGVQANEKLFF
D gene: TRBD1; V gene: TRBV29-1; J gene: TRBJ1-1; clone size: .; CDR3 DNA: TGCAGCGCCCGAACCGAGACAGGGCCGAACACTGAAGCTTTCTTT; CDR3 protein: CSARTETGPNTEAFF
D gene: TRBD1; V gene: TRBV9; J gene: TRBJ1-1; clone size: .; CDR3 DNA: TGTGCCAGCAGCGCCGCCCAGGGGGTGGGCACTGAAGCTTTCTTT; CDR3 protein: CASSAAQGVGTEAFF
D gene: TRBD2; V gene: TRBV3-1/TRBV3-2; J gene: TRBJ2-3; clone size: .; CDR3 DNA: TGTGCCAGCAGCCAAGACGGGCTAGCGGGAGATACGCAGTATTTT; CDR3 protein: CASSQDGLAGDTQYF
D gene: TRBD1; V gene: TRBV2; J gene: TRBJ2-5; clone size: .; CDR3 DNA: TGTGCCAGCAGCCCTGGCCCCTGGACAGGAGAGACCCAGTACTTC; CDR3 protein: CASSPGPWTGETQYF
D gene: TRBD1; V gene: TRBV11-3; J gene: TRBJ2-5; clone size: .; CDR3 DNA: TGTGCCAGCAGCCCGGGACAGGGGGGGTTCGGGGAGACCCAGTACTTC; CDR3 protein: CASSPGQGGFGETQYF
D gene: TRBD2; V gene: TRBV14; J gene: TRBJ2-1; clone size: .; CDR3 DNA: TGTGCCAGCAGCCAAGTTTTTGGGACTAGCGGGAGCCATGAGCAGTTCTTC; CDR3 protein: CASSQVFGTSGSHEQFF
D gene: .; V gene: TRBV19; J gene: TRBJ2-2; clone size: .; CDR3 DNA: TGTGCCAGTAGTAGCACTTGGCGGGGCGGGGTCGGGGAGCTGTTTTTT; CDR3 protein: CASSSTWRGGVGELFF
D gene: TRBD1; V gene: TRBV28; J gene: TRBJ1-4; clone size: .; CDR3 DNA: TGTGCCAGCAGTAAACCCGGGACAGGGAAGGAAAAACTGTTTTTT; CDR3 protein: CASSKPGTGKEKLFF
D gene: TRBD2; V gene: TRBV27; J gene: TRBJ2-1; clone size: .; CDR3 DNA: TGTGCCAGCAGTTTTAAGCGGGAGTCCTACAATGAGCAGTTCTTC; CDR3 protein: CASSFKRESYNEQFF
D gene: .; V gene: TRBV10-3; J gene: TRBJ1-2; clone size: .; CDR3 DNA: TGTGCCATCACTGGGGGCGACTATGGCTACACCTTC; CDR3 protein: CAITGGDYGYTF
D gene: TRBD1; V gene: TRBV10-3; J gene: TRBJ2-7; clone size: .; CDR3 DNA: TGTGCCATCAGCCAGGGGGCGCGGGACGAGCAGTACTTC; CDR3 protein: CAISQGARDEQYF
D gene: .; V gene: TRBV30; J gene: TRBJ1-1; clone size: .; CDR3 DNA: TGTGCCTGGAGTCGCGGGGACCCAAGGGGTACTGAAGCTTTCTTT; CDR3 protein: CAWSRGDPRGTEAFF
D gene: TRBD2; V gene: TRBV4-3; J gene: TRBJ2-2; clone size: .; CDR3 DNA: TGCGCCAGCAGCCAAGAGATAGGTAGCGGGAGGAGCACCGGGGAGCTGTTTTTT; CDR3 protein: CASSQEIGSGRSTGELFF
D gene: .; V gene: TRBV19; J gene: TRBJ2-1; clone size: .; CDR3 DNA: TGTGCCAGTAGTGGGTTTGCTAGCGTGAACAATGAGCAGTTCTTC; CDR3 protein: CASSGFASVNNEQFF
D gene: TRBD2; V gene: TRBV28; J gene: TRBJ2-3; clone size: .; CDR3 DNA: TGTGCCAGCAGTTCTAGCGGGAGCCAGAGGAGGACAGATACGCAGTATTTT; CDR3 protein: CASSSSGSQRRTDTQYF
D gene: TRBD2; V gene: TRBV30; J gene: TRBJ2-7; clone size: once; CDR3 DNA: TGTGCCTGGAGGATAGCGGGAGGGCCGGGAGAGCAGTACTTC; CDR3 protein: CAWRIAGGPGEQYF
D gene: .; V gene: TRBV30; J gene: TRBJ1-1; clone size: .; CDR3 DNA: TGTGCCTCACCAGGGTACTCGAACACTGAAGCTTTCTTT; CDR3 protein: CASPGYSNTEAFF
D gene: TRBD2; V gene: TRBV19; J gene: TRBJ2-7; clone size: .; CDR3 DNA: TGTGCCAGTAGTATGGGTTGGCTAGCGGCCGTCTACGAGCAGTACTTC; CDR3 protein: CASSMGWLAAVYEQYF
D gene: TRBD2; V gene: TRBV5-1; J gene: TRBJ2-1; clone size: .; CDR3 DNA: TGCGCCAGCAGCCCGCTGCAGGGCGCGGGGGGTGAGCAGTTCTTC; CDR3 protein: CASSPLQGAGGEQFF
D gene: .; V gene: TRBV4-2; J gene: TRBJ2-4; clone size: .; CDR3 DNA: TGTGCCAGCAGCCAGGGTGGCAGTGCGGAAAACATTCAGTACTTC; CDR3 protein: CASSQGGSAENIQYF
D gene: TRBD1; V gene: TRBV19; J gene: TRBJ1-5; clone size: .; CDR3 DNA: TGTGCCAGTAGCACGACAGGGGGCGGGAATCAGCCCCAGCATTTT; CDR3 protein: CASSTTGGGNQPQHF
D gene: .; V gene: TRBV7-3; J gene: TRBJ1-5; clone size: .; CDR3 DNA: TGTGCCAGCAGCCCACCCTCGGGGGGACGAAGCAATCAGCCCCAGCATTTT; CDR3 protein: CASSPPSGGRSNQPQHF
D gene: TRBD1; V gene: TRBV2; J gene: TRBJ1-1; clone size: .; CDR3 DNA: TGTGCCAGCAGTGGCCAGGGGGGCACTGAAGCTTTCTTT; CDR3 protein: CASSGQGGTEAFF
D gene: TRBD1; V gene: TRBV7-6; J gene: TRBJ1-2; clone size: .; CDR3 DNA: TGTGCCAGCAGCCGGGGGGTGGCGGGGACAGGGTCAAATAACTATGGCTACACCTTC; CDR3 protein: CASSRGVAGTGSNNYGYTF
D gene: .; V gene: TRBV4-3; J gene: TRBJ1-2; clone size: .; CDR3 DNA: TGCGCCAGCAGCCAAGTAGGGGAGGACTATGGCTACACCTTC; CDR3 protein: CASSQVGEDYGYTF
D gene: .; V gene: TRBV11-2; J gene: TRBJ2-3; clone size: once; CDR3 DNA: TGTGCCAGCAGCTTAGGACAGTCCACAGATACGCAGTATTTT; CDR3 protein: CASSLGQSTDTQYF
D gene: .; V gene: TRBV5-5; J gene: TRBJ2-1; clone size: .; CDR3 DNA: TGTGCCAGCAGCTTGGAGCTAGCGACACCACTTGAGCAGTTCTTC; CDR3 protein: CASSLELATPLEQFF
D gene: TRBD2; V gene: TRBV9; J gene: TRBJ2-2; clone size: .; CDR3 DNA: TGTGCCAGCAGCGTATTGGGTCCAAGCGGGAGGGCCGGGGAGCTGTTTTTT; CDR3 protein: CASSVLGPSGRAGELFF
D gene: .; V gene: TRBV28; J gene: TRBJ1-6; clone size: few; CDR3 DNA: TGTGCCAGCAGCCCCCAGGGGTCCGCCTATAATTCACCCCTCCACTTT; CDR3 protein: CASSPQGSAYNSPLHF
D gene: .; V gene: TRBV27; J gene: TRBJ2-3; clone size: .; CDR3 DNA: TGTGCCAGCAGGGATGGGGGGACAGATACGCAGTATTTT; CDR3 protein: CASRDGGTDTQYF
D gene: TRBD2; V gene: TRBV3-1/TRBV3-2; J gene: TRBJ2-5; clone size: .; CDR3 DNA: TGTGCCAGCAGCCAGGCGGGAGGGAGGGGGCAAGAGACCCAGTACTTC; CDR3 protein: CASSQAGGRGQETQYF
D gene: .; V gene: TRBV11-3; J gene: TRBJ2-3; clone size: .; CDR3 DNA: TGTGCCAGCCGCTGGGGACTGCGCTGGGGTACGCAGTATTTT; CDR3 protein: CASRWGLRWGTQYF
D gene: TRBD2; V gene: TRBV7-2; J gene: TRBJ2-3; clone size: few; CDR3 DNA: TGTGCCAGCAGCCCCCCTAGCGGGGATACGCAGTATTTT; CDR3 protein: CASSPPSGDTQYF
D gene: TRBD2; V gene: TRBV10-3; J gene: TRBJ2-5; clone size: .; CDR3 DNA: TGTGCCATCAGTGAGCCCCGGGGGGGGCGCGGGCTAGCGGGCCGCCAAGAGACCCAGTACTTC; CDR3 protein: CAISEPRGGRGLAGRQETQYF
D gene: TRBD2; V gene: TRBV7-3; J gene: TRBJ2-1; clone size: .; CDR3 DNA: TGTGCCAGCAGCCCACTAGCGGGGGCCGAGCAGTTCTTC; CDR3 protein: CASSPLAGAEQFF
D gene: TRBD2; V gene: TRBV7-9; J gene: TRBJ2-7; clone size: .; CDR3 DNA: TGTGCCAGCAGCGCCAGACTAGCGGGGTTCTACGAGCAGTACTTC; CDR3 protein: CASSARLAGFYEQYF
D gene: TRBD2; V gene: TRBV7-9; J gene: TRBJ2-1; clone size: .; CDR3 DNA: TGTGCCAGCAGGGGACTAGCGGGCAATGAGCAGTTCTTC; CDR3 protein: CASRGLAGNEQFF
D gene: .; V gene: TRBV21-1; J gene: TRBJ2-2; clone size: .; CDR3 DNA: TGTGCCAGCAGCCGAGCGGGACCGTCGCGGGGGGAGCTGTTTTTT; CDR3 protein: CASSRAGPSRGELFF
D gene: .; V gene: TRBV9; J gene: TRBJ2-1; clone size: .; CDR3 DNA: TGTGCCAGCAGCCCTAGGCCGGGGGAGGATGAGCAGTTCTTC; CDR3 protein: CASSPRPGEDEQFF
D gene: .; V gene: TRBV6-8; J gene: TRBJ1-1; clone size: .; CDR3 DNA: TGTGCCAGCAGTACCCCTGGGGCCCGGGGGTCTGAAGCTTTCTTT; CDR3 protein: CASSTPGARGSEAFF
D gene: .; V gene: TRBV27; J gene: TRBJ2-1; clone size: .; CDR3 DNA: TGTGCCAGCAGCCGAGAACCCACCTACAATGAGCAGTTCTTC; CDR3 protein: CASSREPTYNEQFF
D gene: .; V gene: TRBV7-2; J gene: TRBJ2-7; clone size: .; CDR3 DNA: TGTGCCAGCAGCTTAGCGGCCGGGTTTGCTTACGAGCAGTACTTC; CDR3 protein: CASSLAAGFAYEQYF
D gene: TRBD2; V gene: TRBV5-6; J gene: TRBJ2-3; clone size: .; CDR3 DNA: TGTGCCACCCAGACGGGAGGGACAGATACGCAGTATTTT; CDR3 protein: CATQTGGTDTQYF
D gene: TRBD2; V gene: TRBV2; J gene: TRBJ2-1; clone size: .; CDR3 DNA: TGTGCCAGCAGTGAGGGGGTTAGCGGGAGGGCCCCTCGTCTGGGGGAGCAGTTCTTC; CDR3 protein: CASSEGVSGRAPRLGEQFF